The entry that follows covers one T cell receptor beta chain sequence. This entry belongs to a study of T cell responses to AZD1222 COVID-19 vaccine. Measured with immunoSEQ multiplex PCR; TCRdb has only the in-frame clones, and not every one. The table records under 150,000 clones, about 93% of them present only once. Germline lookup yields CDR1 SQVTM and CDR2 ANQGSEA. This CDR3 spans 16 amino acids. V was pared by 0 bases and J by 8 bases, with 15 bases of the junction left unmatched. The clonotype originates from an adult in good health. This sequence joins TRBV29-1 and TRBJ1-2, with TRBD1 matching over 7 bases. The starting material was peripheral blood, obtained on day 0 of AZD1222 vaccination. The CDR3 sequence: CSVEDRGVGGGEGYTF. The CDR3 DNA is TGCAGCGTTGAAGATCGGGGTGTAGGGGGCGGAGAGGGCTACACCTTC.